These T cell receptor beta chains were read from a single sample in a study of neurological immune-mediated disorders. One entry per CDR3 protein results from TCRdb running MiXCR on the 5' RACE reads. Of more than 60,000 distinct CDR3 sequences listed, 3.5% to 4.5% are singletons. The sample was PBMCs. The receptors come from a woman in her fifties or sixties with multiple sclerosis. CDR3s include the opening cysteine and the closing phenylalanine or tryptophan. The D gene is left open where the match is weak. Where a row states a size, it is once, few, many or the class of an expanded clone; other rows omit it.

>many|TRBV9|.|TRBJ1-1
CASSITATMNTEAFF
TGTGCCAGCAGCATTACAGCTACCATGAACACTGAAGCTTTCTTT
>many|TRBV5-1|.|TRBJ2-2
CASSLAGQRNTGELFF
TGCGCCAGCAGCTTGGCCGGGCAGAGAAACACCGGGGAGCTGTTTTTT
>many|TRBV9|.|TRBJ1-6
CASSTRPAVLDSPLHF
TGTGCCAGCAGCACCCGTCCTGCTGTACTTGATTCACCCCTCCACTTT
>many|TRBV6-6|.|TRBJ2-1
CASWKGNEQFF
TGTGCCAGCTGGAAGGGGAATGAGCAGTTCTTC
>many|TRBV20-1|.|TRBJ1-1
CSARRSGGNTEAFF
TGCAGTGCTAGGAGGTCGGGAGGAAACACTGAAGCTTTCTTT
>many|TRBV7-2|TRBD1|TRBJ1-5
CASSPDRGNNQPQHF
TGTGCCAGCAGCCCGGACAGGGGGAATAATCAGCCCCAGCATTTT
>many|TRBV9|TRBD1|TRBJ2-1
CASSSDRGGQFF
TGTGCCAGCAGCTCCGACAGGGGGGGGCAGTTCTTC
>many|TRBV7-2|.|TRBJ1-4
CASSLDHEKLFF
TGTGCCAGCAGCTTAGATCATGAAAAACTGTTTTTT
>many|TRBV4-3|.|TRBJ1-3
CASSTNRVNTIYF
TGCGCCAGCAGCACGAACAGGGTCAACACCATATATTTT
>many|TRBV12-3/TRBV12-4|.|TRBJ2-2
CASSLGVDNTGELFF
TGTGCCAGCAGTTTAGGAGTAGATAACACCGGGGAGCTGTTTTTT
>many|TRBV24-1|.|TRBJ1-1
CATSDPDGLVAFF
TGTGCCACCAGTGATCCCGACGGGTTGGTAGCTTTCTTT
>many|TRBV7-2|.|TRBJ2-1
CASSLVGGNEQFF
TGCGCCAGCAGCTTGGTTGGGGGGAATGAGCAGTTCTTC
>many|TRBV27|.|TRBJ2-1
CASSLWPVNNEQFF
TGTGCCAGCAGTTTATGGCCAGTTAACAATGAGCAGTTCTTC
>many|TRBV15|.|TRBJ2-1
CATSPLGGGPYNEQFF
TGTGCCACCAGCCCACTAGGGGGTGGACCCTACAATGAGCAGTTCTTC
>.|TRBV6-2/TRBV6-3|TRBD1|TRBJ1-5
CASNQGAYQPQHF
TGTGCCAGCAACCAGGGGGCCTATCAGCCCCAGCATTTT
>many|TRBV4-1|TRBD2|TRBJ2-3
CASSPWGGEGDTQYF
TGCGCCAGCAGCCCTTGGGGGGGAGAGGGAGATACGCAGTATTTT
>many|TRBV7-8|.|TRBJ2-7
CASSQGGSKAYEQYF
TGTGCCAGCAGTCAGGGGGGGTCGAAAGCCTACGAGCAGTACTTC
>many|TRBV7-2|TRBD2|TRBJ2-2
CASSPTSGYTGELFF
TGTGCCAGCAGCCCGACTAGCGGGTACACCGGGGAGCTGTTTTTT
>many|TRBV7-2|.|TRBJ2-1
CASSPGGAVWNEQFF
TGTGCCAGCAGCCCAGGGGGGGCAGTATGGAATGAGCAGTTCTTC
>.|TRBV12-3/TRBV12-4|.|TRBJ2-5
CASSPGGGLETQYF
TGTGCCAGCAGCCCTGGAGGGGGTTTGGAGACCCAGTACTTC
>many|TRBV15|TRBD2|TRBJ2-5
CATSRGSGSNQETQYF
TGTGCCACCAGCAGAGGTAGCGGGAGTAACCAAGAGACCCAGTACTTC
>many|TRBV27|TRBD2|TRBJ2-7
CASSLAGEGAYEQYF
TGTGCCAGCTCTTTAGCGGGAGAGGGGGCCTACGAGCAGTACTTC
>many|TRBV27|.|TRBJ2-7
CASSSPGRYYEQYF
TGTGCCAGCAGTTCCCCCGGCCGCTACTACGAGCAGTACTTC
>medium-sized|TRBV7-2|.|TRBJ1-1
CASSLVRENTEAFF
TGTGCCAGCAGCTTAGTTAGGGAGAACACTGAAGCTTTCTTT
>many|TRBV29-1|.|TRBJ1-3
CSVLVRSGNTIYF
TGCAGCGTTCTGGTGCGCTCTGGAAACACCATATATTTT
>many|TRBV20-1|.|TRBJ2-1
CSARDPAREVRNEQFF
TGCAGTGCTAGAGATCCCGCCAGGGAAGTTCGTAATGAGCAGTTCTTC